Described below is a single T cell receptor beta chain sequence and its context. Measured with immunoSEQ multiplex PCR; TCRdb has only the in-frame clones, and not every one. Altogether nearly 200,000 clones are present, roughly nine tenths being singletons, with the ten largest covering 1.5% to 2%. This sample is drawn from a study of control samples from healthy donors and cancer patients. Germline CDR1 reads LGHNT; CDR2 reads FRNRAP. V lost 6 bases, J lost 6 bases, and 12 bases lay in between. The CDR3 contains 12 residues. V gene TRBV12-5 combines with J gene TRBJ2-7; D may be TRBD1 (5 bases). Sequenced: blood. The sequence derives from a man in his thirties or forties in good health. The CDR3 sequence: CASGRQLPEQYF. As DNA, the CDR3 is TGTGCTAGTGGCCGACAGTTGCCCGAGCAGTACTTC.